This T cell receptor (beta chain) is from a study of blood T cells in healthy people across ages. This clonotype was seen at least ten times. The people who gave samples were healthy Caucasians from Russia, aged roughly 6 to 95. Primed by a sample-barcoded 5' primer and a J-beta primer mix, a second PCR proceeded for 7 to 11 cycles. Paired-end reads containing CDR3 totaled no fewer than 3 million for each sample. TCRdb reanalysed the 5' RACE reads using MiXCR and keeps one entry per CDR3 protein. The sample lists around 670,000 distinct CDR3 sequences, roughly 31% seen once, with 15% to 17% in the top ten. Sequenced material: blood. The source is a woman of 80 years or more in good health.

For the CDR3, the DNA is TGTGCCAGCAGCCACCTCCTTGGGGGGGATGGCTACACCTTC. This encodes CASSHLLGGDGYTF. The V and J genes are TRBV7-2 and TRBJ1-2, with a weak D call TRBD1 (5 bases). The V end was cut by 5 bases, the J end by 6 bases, with 16 bases between. CDR3 length equals 14 residues. Per the germline V gene, CDR1 is SGHTA and CDR2 is FQGNSA. Using reference TRBV7-2 and TRBJ1-2 for the parts outside the CDR3, the full variable domain is GAGVSQSPSNKVTEKGKDVELRCDPISGHTALYWYRQSLGQGLEFLIYFQGNSAPDKSGLPSDRFSAERTGGSVSTLTIQRTQQEDSAVYLCASSHLLGGDGYTFGSGTRLTVV.